This T cell receptor (beta chain) was captured in a study of cytomegalovirus exposure and HLA in healthy donors. PCR amplification relied on 60 Vbeta primers (plus 13 Jbeta primers). Produced via immunoSEQ multiplex PCR; TCRdb's table is partial and in-frame only. The table lists around 150,000 clones, 60% to 80% of them singletons, with around 0.98% in the top ten. Though nominally healthy at sampling, donors likely had unrecorded immune exposures. V trimming: 5 bases; J trimming: 8 bases; junction bases outside the gene matches: 3. The CDR3 consists of 14 residues. The germline V gene encodes CDR1 MDHEN and CDR2 SYDVKM.

This sequence was found in a woman aged 45-60 years in good health and CMV-seropositive. The chain has TRBV28 and TRBJ2-1, with TRBD2 identical over 13 bases. Source material: PBMCs. The CDR3, as DNA: TGTGCCAGCAGTACTAGCGGGAGGGACGATGAGCAGTTCTTC. As protein: CASSTSGRDDEQFF.